The present T cell receptor (beta chain) was sequenced within a study of shared clonotypes between healthy human individuals. The study, taken as a whole, reports: Despite large depth, sorted-subset datasets appeared incompletely sequenced.

With 0 bases removed from V and 1 base from J, the gap between germline ends came to 8 bases. This CDR3 spans 15 amino acids. Germline CDR1 reads ENHRY; CDR2 reads SYGVKD. This clone was seen just once. The antigen remains unidentified. The study separated CD4+ cells into CD45RA+ naive and CD45RA-negative memory subsets. Original processing methods: ImmunoSEQ sequences covered only the junction and lacked quality scores; filtering therefore differed. The repertoire was sequenced with immunoSEQ multiplex PCR; TCRdb's copy has only in-frame clones and lacks some. V and J calls and clone size follow that table, whereas D and trimming were derived from the DNA. The sample yields some 1.4 million clones, around 97% seen once.

The receptor was derived from a young man in good health. The sample consisted of naive CD4+ T cells sorted from blood. The sample's subset: CD45RA+ positively selected. V gene TRBV10-3 combines with J gene TRBJ2-3; the D is unclear. The CDR3 nucleotides read TGTGCCATCAGTGAGTCCCCTGTTGGCACAGATACGCAGTATTTT. Protein: CAISESPVGTDTQYF.